This is a list of T cell receptor beta chains from one sample in a study of Graves' ophthalmopathy and Graves' hyperthyroidism. In TCRdb, the multiplex PCR reads were re-called with MiXCR into one record per CDR3 protein. The table records hundreds of thousands of distinct CDR3 sequences, roughly 20% of them present only once. Material for sequencing was peripheral blood. Receptors were obtained from a woman aged 18-29 years with stable Graves' hyperthyroidism. The CDR3 runs from the conserved cysteine through the conserved F or W. Each record gives: D gene, clone size, J gene, V gene, CDR3 DNA, CDR3 protein. A D gene is named only where the DNA matches it firmly. Some rows have no size entry. The others give once, few or many, or a class for an expanded clone.

>-|many|TRBJ1-5|TRBV29-1
TGCAGCGTTGTCTGGGGTTACAATCAGCCCCAGCATTTT
CSVVWGYNQPQHF
>-|many|TRBJ2-5|TRBV7-2
TGTGCCAGCAGCTATATGAGAGAGACCCAGTACTTC
CASSYMRETQYF
>TRBD1|many|TRBJ2-7|TRBV20-1
TGCAGTGCTGACCCCTTGGAAGACAGGGTCCCCTACGAGCAGTACTTC
CSADPLEDRVPYEQYF
>-|many|TRBJ1-5|TRBV20-1
TGCAGTGGACGGCAGGGAGAACGCAATCAGCCCCAGCATTTT
CSGRQGERNQPQHF
>TRBD1|many|TRBJ2-2|TRBV10-3
TGTGCCACCAAGACAGGGAGTCCCGGGGAGCTGTTTTTT
CATKTGSPGELFF
>TRBD1|-|TRBJ2-5|TRBV11-2
TGTGCCAGCAGCTCCCGACAGGGGGCGCTTTTGGAGACCCAGTACTTC
CASSSRQGALLETQYF
>TRBD1|many|TRBJ2-7|TRBV5-6
TGTGCCAGCAGCTTGTATCGGGCAGGGGGTTCGTACGAGCAGTACTTC
CASSLYRAGGSYEQYF
>-|many|TRBJ2-7|TRBV10-3
TGTGCCATCAGTGGGGGAGACCCGGACCCCTACGAGCAGTACTTC
CAISGGDPDPYEQYF
>-|many|TRBJ1-1|TRBV6-1
TGTGCCAGCAGTGAGTGGGGGCGCAGTTCTGAAGCTTTCTTT
CASSEWGRSSEAFF
>-|many|TRBJ1-3|TRBV25-1
TGTGCCAGCAGTGACCCGGACTCTGGAAACACCATATATTTT
CASSDPDSGNTIYF
>-|few|TRBJ1-5|TRBV2
TGTGCCAGCAGTGTATCAAATAGCAATCAGCCCCAGCATTTT
CASSVSNSNQPQHF
>TRBD2|few|TRBJ2-7|TRBV30
TGTGCCTGGGGGACTAGCGCCTACGAGCAGTACTTC
CAWGTSAYEQYF
>TRBD1|-|TRBJ1-1|TRBV24-1
TGTGCCACCAGTGACTTCGGGACAGGGCTTGCTTTCTTT
CATSDFGTGLAFF
>-|many|TRBJ2-7|TRBV7-8
TGTGCCAGCAGCTTAGCGCACGGACCCTCCTACGAGCAGTACTTC
CASSLAHGPSYEQYF
>-|many|TRBJ2-5|TRBV11-2
TGTGCCAGCAGCCAGGGGTCAGATCACCAAGAGACCCAGTACTTC
CASSQGSDHQETQYF
>TRBD1|many|TRBJ1-2|TRBV4-1
TGCGCCAGCAGCCAACGCCGGGACAGACTTGGCTACACCTTC
CASSQRRDRLGYTF
>-|many|TRBJ2-7|TRBV6-1
TGTGCCAGCAGTGAACTGTCAGTGAGCTCCTACGAGCAGTACTTC
CASSELSVSSYEQYF
>-|many|TRBJ2-4|TRBV12-3/TRBV12-4
TGTGCCAGCAGTTTTGGAATAGCCAAAAACATTCAGTACTTC
CASSFGIAKNIQYF
>TRBD2|-|TRBJ2-4|TRBV11-2
TGTGCCAGCAGCCTGGGGAGACTAGCGGGAGTTGCGGCCAAAAACATTCAGTACTTC
CASSLGRLAGVAAKNIQYF
>-|-|TRBJ1-1|TRBV7-3
TGTGCCAGCGGCTTAAATGCAGGGAACACTGAAGCTTTCTTT
CASGLNAGNTEAFF
>-|many|TRBJ1-6|TRBV12-3/TRBV12-4
TGTGCCAGCAGTTTAGAAGAGGGTTCACCCCTCCACTTT
CASSLEEGSPLHF
>TRBD2|many|TRBJ2-7|TRBV20-1
TGCAGTGCTAGTAGCGGGTACGAGCAGTACTTC
CSASSGYEQYF
>-|-|TRBJ1-5|TRBV6-1
TGTGCCACCGTCGGTGCAGGTAATCAGCCCCAGCATTTT
CATVGAGNQPQHF
>-|many|TRBJ1-6|TRBV19
TGTGCCAGTAGTTTCTCGGACGGGAATTCACCCCTCCACTTT
CASSFSDGNSPLHF
>TRBD1|many|TRBJ2-4|TRBV11-2
TGTGCCAGCAGCACGTACAGGGGTCAGGCCAAAAACATTCAGTACTTC
CASSTYRGQAKNIQYF
>TRBD1|-|TRBJ1-2|TRBV19
TGTGCCAGTAGTCCTGGGACAGGGGGCATTGAAGGCTACACCTTC
CASSPGTGGIEGYTF
>TRBD1|-|TRBJ1-1|TRBV18
TGTGCCAGCTCACCTCCAAACAGGGGGGCTGGTGAAGCTTTCTTT
CASSPPNRGAGEAFF
>TRBD2|many|TRBJ2-2|TRBV7-2
TGTGCCAGCAGCTGGAGGACTAGTCCGGCCGGGGAGCTGTTTTTT
CASSWRTSPAGELFF
>TRBD1|-|TRBJ1-6|TRBV6-1
TGTGCCGGCGGGAGGGGGCTCAATTCACCCCTCCACTTT
CAGGRGLNSPLHF
>-|-|TRBJ2-7|TRBV6-1
TGTGCCAGCAGCGTAGCGGCCTACGAGCAGTACTTC
CASSVAAYEQYF
>TRBD1|many|TRBJ1-6|TRBV28
TGTGCCAGCAGTTTAGTAGACAGGGATCTTCGGCCCCTCCACTTT
CASSLVDRDLRPLHF
>TRBD2|many|TRBJ2-7|TRBV27
TGTGCCAGCAGTCCAAGCGGGAGGTTCCACTACGAGCAGTACTTC
CASSPSGRFHYEQYF
>TRBD1|-|TRBJ1-2|TRBV6-5
TGTGCCAGCAGTTACGCAACAGGGGGCCAGGATGGCTACACCTTC
CASSYATGGQDGYTF
>TRBD2|many|TRBJ2-5|TRBV14
TGTGCCAGCAGACGACTAGCAGCGGAGACCCAGTACTTC
CASRRLAAETQYF
>-|many|TRBJ2-7|TRBV6-1
TGTGCCAGCAGTGCGCCTTACAGGGAGGAAAGCTCCTACGAGCAGTACTTC
CASSAPYREESSYEQYF
>-|many|TRBJ2-7|TRBV11-2
TGTGCCAGCAGTTTGGTCTCCGACGAGCAGTACTTC
CASSLVSDEQYF
>TRBD2|many|TRBJ2-5|TRBV9
TGTGCCAGCAGCGTAGGGGGGACTAGCGGGAGAGAAGAGACCCAGTACTTC
CASSVGGTSGREETQYF
>TRBD1|many|TRBJ1-5|TRBV28
TGTGCCAGCAGCTCCACAGGGGCAAGCAATCAGCCCCAGCATTTT
CASSSTGASNQPQHF
>-|-|TRBJ1-1|TRBV20-1
TGCAGTGCTTCGACAGGAGGGAGATGGAACACTGAAGCTTTCTTT
CSASTGGRWNTEAFF
>TRBD2|many|TRBJ2-7|TRBV7-2
TGTGCCAGCAGATCCGGGACTAGCGGTTACGAGCAGTACTTC
CASRSGTSGYEQYF
>-|few|TRBJ2-7|TRBV28
TGTGCCAGCAGTTTCCAGGGGGGAGGGATATACGAGCAGTACTTC
CASSFQGGGIYEQYF
>TRBD1|-|TRBJ1-5|TRBV7-2
TGTGCCAGCAGCGTGGACAGGGGTGGTCAGCCCCAGCATTTT
CASSVDRGGQPQHF
>-|many|TRBJ2-7|TRBV6-5
TGTGCCAGCAGTTACCAAAGGGGTGCCCACGAGCAGTACTTC
CASSYQRGAHEQYF
>TRBD1|many|TRBJ1-2|TRBV24-1
TGTGCCACCAGTGATCCTAGGACAGGCCACTATGGCTACACCTTC
CATSDPRTGHYGYTF
>-|many|TRBJ2-2|TRBV6-2/TRBV6-3
TGTGCCAGCACCGCGGTTTACACTAACACCGGGGAGCTGTTTTTT
CASTAVYTNTGELFF
>TRBD2|many|TRBJ2-5|TRBV11-2
TGTGCCAGCAGCTGGGGGACTAGCGAATCAGAGACCCAGTACTTC
CASSWGTSESETQYF
>-|many|TRBJ2-2|TRBV20-1
TGCAGTGCTAGAGATCTGGGGTCGGACACCGGGGAGCTGTTTTTT
CSARDLGSDTGELFF
>-|-|TRBJ2-5|TRBV7-2
TGTGCCAGCAGCTTAGGGTCTGCTAGTAGAGAGACCCAGTACTTC
CASSLGSASRETQYF
>-|many|TRBJ1-1|TRBV24-1
TGTGCCACCAGTAAGGAGGGGCCGCCTAACACTGAAGCTTTCTTT
CATSKEGPPNTEAFF
>-|-|TRBJ2-5|TRBV4-1
TGCGCCAGCAGCCAAGGAAATTGGGTGGGTGAAGAGACCCAGTACTTC
CASSQGNWVGEETQYF
>TRBD2|-|TRBJ2-1|TRBV5-1
TGCGCCAGCAGCTTGTTGATGGGACTAGCGGGAGTAGTGGTTCACAATGAGCAGTTCTTC
CASSLLMGLAGVVVHNEQFF
>-|many|TRBJ1-6|TRBV20-1
TGCAGTGCTAGCGTCACAGGAGGGAATTCACCCCTCCACTTT
CSASVTGGNSPLHF
>-|many|TRBJ2-7|TRBV28
TGTGCCAGCAGTTTTCCGAGATCGACAGCCCCATACGAGCAGTACTTC
CASSFPRSTAPYEQYF
>-|many|TRBJ2-5|TRBV6-5
TGTGCCAGCAGTTACTCATTGGCGGATCAAGAGACCCAGTACTTC
CASSYSLADQETQYF
>-|few|TRBJ1-2|TRBV12-3/TRBV12-4
TGTGCCAGCACCCCGGGGGCTAACTATGGCTACGCCTTC
CASTPGANYGYAF